This TCR beta chain was sequenced during a study of blood T cell repertoires in COVID-19. Background on the study: T cells, B-cell-depleted T cells, or PBMCs supplied cDNA or gDNA.

This CDR3 comprises 12 residues. Trimming stripped 7 bases from V and 6 bases from J, with 9 bases between. Study processing details: Amplification of reference gene primers was used by the study to estimate nucleated cell counts. Assay: immunoSEQ multiplex PCR; the TCRdb copy retains only in-frame clones and omits some. V and J calls and clone size follow that table, whereas D and trimming were derived from the DNA. The sample lists 200,000 to 250,000 clones, more than 80% occurring once. The receptor's source is a man younger than 40 who had recovered from COVID-19. Sequencing used peripheral blood. This chain uses TRBV12-3 or TRBV12-4 with TRBJ2-2; the D is unclear. CDR3 DNA: TGTGCCAGCATCACGTCGGCCGGGGAGCTGTTTTTT. Amino acids: CASITSAGELFF.